The sample holds a few counts of the clone carrying this TCR beta chain. The data originate from a study of metastatic and nonmetastatic thyroid tumors. For the study at large: It was across blood and tumor or nodule tissue from malignant and benign thyroid patients that repertoires were compared.

Original processing methods: CDR3 differences across clinicopathological groups were used to build a distant-metastasis classifier for papillary thyroid cancer. TCRdb re-analyzed the PCR reads through MiXCR. The V and J calls and clone size are TCRdb's, not the authors'. Among 15,000 to 20,000 clones listed, 21% were seen once. Thyroid surgery was preceded by no treatment in any patient. Germline-derived CDR1 and CDR2 are MNHNS and SASEGT. The CDR3 runs 16 residues. The ends lost 6 bases at V and 7 bases at J; junction bases unmatched: 11. The sequence came from a female donor with papillary thyroid cancer or a benign thyroid nodule (not recorded which). Some clones in this sample may be carry-over from other donors' samples. The chain recombines TRBV6-1 with TRBJ2-3, with 12 positions matching TRBD1. Specimen: tumor tissue. CDR3 bases: TGTGCCAGCAGCCAAACCGGGACAGGGGGCGTGAATACGCAGTATTTT. Its protein is CASSQTGTGGVNTQYF.